The next 10 T cell receptor beta chains were all read from a single sample in a study of blood T cell repertoires in COVID-19. Method: immunoSEQ multiplex PCR; TCRdb's copy keeps in-frame clones and lacks some. The sample has 490,000 or so clones; approximately 86% are singletons. Sequenced material: PBMCs or T cells enriched from blood (not recorded which). Receptors were obtained from a woman in her sixties who had recovered from COVID-19.

The genes are TRBV11-2 and TRBJ1-6, with a possible D match to TRBD1 (5 bases). Trimming removed 5 bases at V and 8 bases at J, with 19 bases between. Germline V CDR1 and CDR2: SGHAT, FQNNGV. CDR3 length: 16 amino acids. The CDR3 nucleotides read TGTGCCAGCAGCCTCAACAGGCCCAACGGAGATTCACCCCTCCACTTT. Its translation: CASSLNRPNGDSPLHF.

V usage is TRBV2 and J usage is TRBJ1-4, with 9 bases lining up with TRBD1. The CDR3 extends over 14 amino acids. V gave up 6 bases and J gave up 7 bases; unmatched junction bases: 6. Germline CDR1 and CDR2: SNHLY and FYNNEI. CDR3 in amino acids: CASSGTGSGEKLFF. The CDR3 region has the DNA TGTGCCAGCAGCGGGACAGGGAGCGGTGAAAAACTGTTTTTT.

This clone occurred once. The J gene is TRBJ2-1, the V gene TRBV7-8; 10 bases match TRBD2. The CDR3 runs 15 residues. Germline V gene lookup returns CDR1 SGHVS and CDR2 FQNEAQ. J gave up 10 bases and V 8 bases, and 14 bases lay outside the gene matches. CDR3: CASSFSAGGLNEQFF. In nucleotides, the CDR3 is TGTGCCAGCTCCTTCTCAGCGGGGGGGCTTAACGAGCAGTTCTTC. Supplemented by reference TRBV7-8 and TRBJ2-1, the full variable domain reads GAGVSQSPRYKVAKRGQDVALRCDPISGHVSLFWYQQALGQGPEFLTYFQNEAQLDKSGLPSDRFFAERPEGSVSTLKIQRTQQEDSAVYLCASSFSAGGLNEQFFGPGTRLTVL.

This clone was seen more than once but under ten times. The chain links TRBV2 to TRBJ2-7; 9 bases are a match to TRBD2. V shed 1 base, J shed 5 bases, and the junction held 6 bases outside the gene matches. CDR3 size: 15 residues. Germline V lookup: CDR1 SNHLY, CDR2 FYNNEI. Written as DNA, the CDR3 is TGTGCCAGCAGTGAAGGGGTAGCGGGGGCCCACGAGCAGTACTTC. It codes for CASSEGVAGAHEQYF.

This chain uses TRBV14 with TRBJ2-5, with D perhaps matching TRBD1 (6 bases). Germline V gives CDR1 SGHDN, CDR2 FVKESK. V lost 1 base and J lost 2, with 11 bases in between. This CDR3 spans 15 amino acids. CDR3 in DNA: TGTGCCAGCAGCCAAGGAGACAGGCCGCAAGAGACCCAGTACTTC. Translation gives CASSQGDRPQETQYF.

The rearrangement joins TRBV9 to TRBJ1-1; the match to TRBD1 covers 8 bases. The CDR3 contains 15 residues. Per germline, CDR1 SGDLS and CDR2 YYNGEE. Trimming took 0 bases from V and 5 from J; bases not matched to a gene: 6. The CDR3, as DNA: TGTGCCAGCAGCGTAGTGGCAGGGGGCTATACTGAAGCTTTCTTT. Translated, it gives CASSVVAGGYTEAFF. The full variable domain, in which reference TRBV9 and TRBJ1-1 provide the parts outside the CDR3, is DSGVTQTPKHLITATGQRVTLRCSPRSGDLSVYWYQQSLDQGLQFLIQYYNGEERAKGNILERFSAQQFPDLHSELNLSSLELGDSALYFCASSVVAGGYTEAFFGQGTRLTVV.

The chain is built from TRBV19 and TRBJ1-3; 8 nucleotides agree with TRBD1. From germline, CDR1 is LNHDA and CDR2 SQIVND (reference sequence). This CDR3 region has 15 residues. After removal of 5 bases from V and 7 bases from J, the junction contained 10 bases not matched to a gene. The DNA of the CDR3 is TGTGCCAGTAGTCCTGGATGGACAGGGCGGAACACCATATATTTT. Translating it yields CASSPGWTGRNTIYF.

The chain has TRBV10-3 and TRBJ2-2; possibly TRBD1 for D (5 bases). The CDR3 contains 16 residues. The germline V and J ends were trimmed by 4 bases and 0 bases, with 12 bases remaining between them. Per the germline V gene, CDR1 is ENHRY and CDR2 is SYGVKD. The CDR3 here is CAISGLGASNTGELFF. The CDR3 DNA is TGTGCCATCAGTGGGTTAGGGGCCTCGAACACCGGGGAGCTGTTTTTT.

This clone was seen just once. V is TRBV11-2 and J is TRBJ1-1; 7 positions agree with TRBD1. This CDR3 is built from 14 residues. Trimming took 4 bases from V and 4 from J; bases not matched to a gene: 6. CDR1 and CDR2 from the germline V gene are SGHAT and FQNNGV. CDR3 sequence: CASSSIYRGTEAFF. The DNA of the CDR3 is TGTGCCAGCAGCTCAATTTACAGGGGCACTGAAGCTTTCTTT.

This chain links TRBV6-5 with TRBJ2-7; 11 positions agree with TRBD1. CDR3 length: 15 residues. Germline V gives CDR1 MNHEY, CDR2 SVGAGI. V shed 6 bases and J 4 bases; nucleotides not matched to a gene: 8. Here the CDR3 DNA reads TGTGCCAGCAGCCGAGACGGGACAGGGGGGTACGAGCAGTACGTC. Amino acid sequence: CASSRDGTGGYEQYV.